This entry lists 26 T cell receptor beta chains sequenced from one sample in a study of OX40 agonist ivuxolimab in advanced cancers. Using immunoSEQ multiplex PCR, the repertoire was profiled, and TCRdb retains in-frame clones only, with some absent. The table lists more than 60,000 clones, approximately 90% of them singletons. Sequencing was performed on CD4+ or CD8+ T cells sorted from blood, taken in a trial of the OX40 agonist ivuxolimab. The receptors originated from an adult with an advanced solid tumor such as melanoma, head and neck, liver or kidney cancer.

This chain connects TRBV4-1 to TRBJ1-2; perhaps TRBD1 as D (5 bases). Deletions cut 2 bases from V and 3 bases from J, with 10 bases between. This CDR3 has 14 amino acids. Germline assignment: CDR1 MGHRA and CDR2 YSYEKL. The CDR3 DNA follows: TGCGCCAGCAGCCAATCCCAGGGCGACTATGGCTACACCTTC. The encoded protein is CASSQSQGDYGYTF.

This chain joins TRBV7-2 and TRBJ2-1; TRBD1 aligns across 10 bases. Germline CDR1 reads SGHTA; CDR2 reads FQGNSA. The CDR3 runs to 15 residues. Trimming at V came to 6 bases and at J to 3 bases, leaving 5 bases not matched to a gene. This CDR3 reads CASSRQGAFYNEQFF. CDR3 bases: TGTGCCAGCAGTCGACAGGGGGCGTTCTACAATGAGCAGTTCTTC.

The chain is built from TRBV9 and TRBJ1-2; perhaps TRBD1 as D (6 bases). V lost 0 bases and J lost 0, with 9 bases in between. This CDR3 is built from 15 residues. From germline, CDR1 is SGDLS and CDR2 YYNGEE. CDR3 region: CASSVGTVANYGYTF. CDR3 DNA: TGTGCCAGCAGCGTAGGGACAGTAGCTAACTATGGCTACACCTTC.

V is TRBV11-3 and J is TRBJ2-7, with 7 bases fitting TRBD2. From germline, CDR1 is SGHNT and CDR2 YENEEA. There are 13 residues in the CDR3. Trimming took 6 bases from V and 0 from J; bases not matched to a gene: 2. CDR3 bases: TGTGCCAGCAGACGGGACTACTCCTACGAGCAGTACTTC. Translation: CASRRDYSYEQYF.

The chain couples TRBV5-5 to TRBJ2-7, with a weak D call TRBD2 (5 bases). V dropped 4 bases and J dropped 7 bases, with 9 bases sitting between them. Looked up from germline, CDR1 is SGHKS and CDR2 is YYEKEE (reference sequence). The CDR3 has 11 residues. The CDR3 region is CASSQWTEQYF. DNA of the CDR3: TGTGCCAGCAGCCAATGGACTGAGCAGTACTTC.

This clone came up once. The chain has TRBV5-1 and TRBJ1-1; no clear D. CDR3 length: 15 amino acids. CDR1 is SGHRS, CDR2 YFSETQ, per germline. The ends were cut back, 0 bases at V and 4 bases at J, with 13 bases in the middle. The CDR3 reads CASSLAGFSGTEAFF. The CDR3 DNA reads as TGCGCCAGCAGCTTGGCCGGATTTAGTGGCACTGAAGCTTTCTTT. Together with reference TRBV5-1 and TRBJ1-1, the CDR3 gives the full variable domain: KAGVTQTPRYLIKTRGQQVTLSCSPISGHRSVSWYQQTPGQGLQFLFEYFSETQRNKGNFPGRFSGRQFSNSRSEMNVSTLELGDSALYLCASSLAGFSGTEAFFGQGTRLTVV.

J is TRBJ2-4 and V is TRBV2; a weak D match, TRBD1 (5 bases). From germline, CDR1 is SNHLY and CDR2 FYNNEI. V dropped 6 bases and J dropped 1 base, with 16 bases sitting between them. There are 16 residues in the CDR3. CDR3 nucleotide sequence: TGTGCCAGCAGCATGACAGTGAGCATGGCCAAAAACATTCAGTACTTC. Translated, it gives CASSMTVSMAKNIQYF.

The rearrangement joins TRBV27 to TRBJ2-1; no firm D call. V lost 0 bases and J 9 bases, leaving 9 bases between the germline ends. The germline V gene has CDR1 MNHEY and CDR2 SMNVEV (reference sequence). The CDR3 consists of 13 residues. The CDR3 loop reads CASSLSPRTEQFF. As DNA, the CDR3 is TGTGCCAGCAGTTTATCCCCAAGAACTGAGCAGTTCTTC.

The chain joins TRBV6-1 to TRBJ1-4; D is unclear. Trimming shortened V by 7 bases and J by 4 bases, and 10 bases separated the two germline ends. This CDR3 has 13 residues. The germline CDR1 and CDR2 sequences are MNHNS and SASEGT. CDR3 DNA sequence: TGTGCCAGCAACGGTTTTATTAATGAAAAACTGTTTTTT. Encoded protein: CASNGFINEKLFF.

CDR3 sequence: CASSDKRGRYEKLFF. DNA for the CDR3: TGTGCCAGCAGTGATAAGAGGGGGCGCTATGAAAAACTGTTTTTT. V and J are TRBV25-1 and TRBJ1-4; 7 bases fit TRBD1. The CDR3 extends over 15 amino acids. Germline CDR1 and CDR2: MGHDK and SYGVNS. J gave up 6 bases and V 3 bases, and 7 bases lay outside the gene matches.

The table lists this clone with a few counts. This sequence joins TRBV19 and TRBJ2-1; 13 nucleotides agree with TRBD2. V was clipped by 7 bases and J by 7 bases; unmatched bases: 4. Looked up from germline, CDR1 is LNHDA and CDR2 is SQIVND (reference sequence). CDR3 length: 14 amino acids. The CDR3 protein is CASIRTSGGNEQFF. The CDR3 coding sequence is TGTGCCAGTATCCGGACTAGCGGGGGTAATGAGCAGTTCTTC.

V usage is TRBV10-3 and J usage is TRBJ2-7; 11 nucleotides agree with TRBD2. Looked up from germline, CDR1 is ENHRY and CDR2 is SYGVKD. Unmatched junction bases numbered 6, after V lost 6 bases and J lost 5 bases. This CDR3 region has 14 residues. The CDR3 nucleotides are TGTGCCATCAGACTAGCGGGAGAGAGAAACGAGCAGTACTTC. As protein: CAIRLAGERNEQYF.

The chain joins TRBV9 to TRBJ2-7; unclear D gene. The CDR3 is 16 residues long. Trimming pared 2 bases from V and 0 bases from J, leaving 15 bases between. The germline V gene encodes CDR1 SGDLS and CDR2 YYNGEE. The DNA of the CDR3 is TGTGCCAGCAGCGTCCGAAAAAAACTTCACTCCTACGAGCAGTACTTC. Amino acid sequence: CASSVRKKLHSYEQYF. The variable domain in full, completed from reference TRBV9 and TRBJ2-7, reads DSGVTQTPKHLITATGQRVTLRCSPRSGDLSVYWYQQSLDQGLQFLIQYYNGEERAKGNILERFSAQQFPDLHSELNLSSLELGDSALYFCASSVRKKLHSYEQYFGPGTRLTVT.

The chain employs TRBV19 and TRBJ2-5, with D perhaps TRBD1 (6 bases). V was shortened by 6 bases and J by 5 bases, with 16 bases between the two germline ends. This CDR3 is built from 14 residues. CDR1 and CDR2 (germline): LNHDA, SQIVND (reference sequence). The CDR3 DNA is TGTGCCAGTAGCCCTGTGCAGAGGGGGGAGACCCAGTACTTC. Residues: CASSPVQRGETQYF.

The chain employs TRBV6-6 and TRBJ2-1; 12 nucleotides agree with TRBD2. The V gene end was trimmed by 0 bases and the J gene end by 7 bases; junction bases not matched to a gene: 1. The CDR3 extends over 15 amino acids. Germline CDR1 reads MNHNY; CDR2 reads SVGAGI (reference sequence). The CDR3 spells CASSYSGLAGNEQFF. The CDR3 nucleotides are TGTGCCAGCAGTTACTCGGGACTAGCGGGTAATGAGCAGTTCTTC.

In its sample, this clone was seen once. The chain carries TRBV10-3 and TRBJ1-1, with 9 bases identical to TRBD1. V lost 3 bases and J lost 6; bases outside the gene matches: 5. The germline gives CDR1 ENHRY, CDR2 SYGVKD. The CDR3 consists of 14 residues. CDR3 amino acids: CAISDSTGGPEAFF. CDR3 DNA sequence: TGTGCCATCAGTGATTCGACAGGGGGGCCTGAAGCTTTCTTT.

The CDR3 spells CASSPTQANTGELFF. CDR3 coding DNA: TGTGCCAGCAGTCCGACCCAGGCGAACACCGGGGAGCTGTTTTTT. V gene TRBV6-6 combines with J gene TRBJ2-2; D gene ambiguous. Trimming took 5 bases from V and 0 from J, leaving 10 bases between them. This CDR3 comprises 15 residues. Germline V lookup: CDR1 MNHNY, CDR2 SVGAGI (reference sequence).

The rearrangement uses TRBV14 and TRBJ2-3; 8 bases align to TRBD2. Unmatched junction bases numbered 3, after V lost 0 bases and J lost 4 bases. CDR3 size: 15 residues. CDR1 and CDR2 from the germline V gene are SGHDN and FVKESK. DNA of the CDR3: TGTGCCAGCAGCCAAGAGCGGGAGGAGGCAGATACGCAGTATTTT. Residues: CASSQEREEADTQYF.

V gene TRBV19 combines with J gene TRBJ2-7; TRBD1 or TRBD2 may be the D gene (5 bases each). The CDR3 has 15 residues. V lost 6 bases and J 4 bases, leaving 19 bases between the germline ends. The V gene's germline CDR1 is LNHDA and CDR2 SQIVND (reference sequence). CDR3: CASRKRGPGLYEQYF. The CDR3 DNA reads as TGTGCCAGTAGGAAGAGGGGCCCGGGGCTTTACGAGCAGTACTTC.

This chain joins TRBV18 and TRBJ1-1; D is ambiguous. CDR1 is KGHSH, CDR2 LQKENI, per germline. V lost 6 bases, J lost 0 bases, and 8 bases lay in between. The CDR3 runs to 13 residues. CDR3 bases: TGTGCCAGCTCGGTCGAAGTGAACACTGAAGCTTTCTTT. Its protein product is CASSVEVNTEAFF.

The chain combines TRBV6-6 with TRBJ2-1; 9 bases are shared with TRBD2. This CDR3 spans 15 amino acids. V lost 4 bases, J lost 5 bases, and 6 bases stayed unmatched. The V gene's germline CDR1 is MNHNY and CDR2 SVGAGI (reference sequence). The CDR3 here is CASSSGLAGNNEQFF. CDR3 bases: TGTGCCAGCAGTTCCGGCCTAGCGGGGAACAATGAGCAGTTCTTC.

The chain couples TRBV10-2 to TRBJ1-5; D gene unclear. CDR3 length: 13 amino acids. Trimming shortened V by 1 base and J by 6 bases, and 7 bases separated the two germline ends. CDR1 WSHSY and CDR2 SAAADI come from the germline V gene. DNA for the CDR3: TGCGCCAGCAGTGAGTTAATGGGTCAGCCCCAGCATTTT. It encodes CASSELMGQPQHF.

The V and J genes are TRBV6-5 and TRBJ1-6; maybe TRBD1 (5 bases). The V end lost 0 bases, the J end lost 7 bases, and 7 bases lay between the germline ends. The CDR3 sequence is 14 residues long. Looked up from germline, CDR1 is MNHEY and CDR2 is SVGAGI. The CDR3, as DNA: TGTGCCAGCAGTTACTCGGAGGGGAATTCACCCCTCCACTTT. It yields the protein CASSYSEGNSPLHF.

About this clone itself: The junction does not match germline at one end; this may be a read error. The CDR3 loop is CASHDRNYYGYTF. The CDR3 coding sequence is TGTGCCAGCCACGACAGAAACTACTACGGCTACACCTTC. This chain links TRBV27 with TRBJ1-2; tentative D call: TRBD1 (5 bases). CDR1 MNHEY and CDR2 SMNVEV come from the germline V gene (reference sequence). The CDR3 consists of 13 residues.

J is TRBJ1-5 and V is TRBV9; a weak D match, TRBD1 (6 bases). Germline V gene data show CDR1 as SGDLS and CDR2 as YYNGEE. The V end was cut by 0 bases, the J end by 5 bases, with 12 bases between. This CDR3 is built from 15 residues. In DNA, the CDR3 is TGTGCCAGCAGCGTAGGGGCAGGGGAATATCAGCCCCAGCATTTT. Residues: CASSVGAGEYQPQHF.

The V and J genes are TRBV10-3 and TRBJ2-5, with D possibly TRBD2 on 6 matching bases. The V end was cut by 0 bases, the J end by 5 bases, with 10 bases between. This CDR3 contains 14 residues. The germline V gene has CDR1 ENHRY and CDR2 SYGVKD. This CDR3 is CAISESGLAETQYF. DNA of the CDR3: TGTGCCATCAGTGAGTCAGGGCTAGCGGAGACCCAGTACTTC.